This T cell receptor beta chain was captured by sequencing in a study of PD-L1 blockade in urothelial cancer (dated by TCRdb to about 2017). Regarding the research as a whole: Therapy was started in the mid-2010s for all patients, and atezolizumab 1,200 mg was administered intravenously every 3 weeks. Blood samples were analyzed at 3 weeks after treatment start (second dose) and at 6 weeks after treatment start. An exploratory multi-omic analysis was conducted of the somatic, immune and clinical correlates of response to PD-L1 blockade with atezolizumab in urothelial cancer. Pretreatment tumor samples, along with matched peripheral blood collected serially before and after atezolizumab treatment, underwent TCR sequencing. Durable clinical benefit was achieved by nine patients but not by the remaining 20. Blood samples gave median yields of around 150,000 T cells and some 80,000 unique TCRs, along with a median clonality of 0.080. Durable clinical benefit was defined as progression-free survival longer than 6 months, and TCR features were also tested against progression-free and overall survival. Patients had an ECOG performance status of 0 or 1 and had received between 0 and 3 prior chemotherapy regimens. Whole exome sequencing and RNA sequencing of pretreatment tumors were performed alongside TCR sequencing in the same patients. About nine tenths of the roughly 29 patients were identified as males with urothelial cancer of bladder origin, and a prior smoking history was reported by 18 of 29 patients. Pretreatment blood TCR-seq was available for twenty-nine patients, at least one posttreatment blood collection was obtained for 24 patients, and tumor TCR-seq was available for 24 patients. The paper as a whole reports these results and caveats: Among patients with durable benefit, tumor-associated TCR clones showed greater expansion in peripheral blood 3 weeks after treatment started (n ≈ 24, p = 0.022). Small sample size (n ≈ 27) and many exploratory analyses mean the results are intended to be hypothesis-generating. A pretreatment peripheral blood TCR clonality below the median was linked to improved progression-free and overall survival.

This clone was seen only a few times. Which antigen it targets is not known. No quality values exist for individual bases; no much larger clone is one base distant. The germline V gene specifies MDHEN as CDR1 and SYDVKM as CDR2. The CDR3 runs 14 residues from the cysteine to the phenylalanine. Only the CDR3 portion is preserved as DNA: 42 bases, with reading frame beginning at the first base. V is clipped by 7 bases and J by 1 base, and the sequence between their germline boundaries is 13 bases long. Read against the paper, the sample's time point label means: pretreatment peripheral blood. The cohort comprised 25 to 35 patients with locally advanced or metastatic urothelial carcinoma treated at Memorial Sloan Kettering on a trial protocol. Peripheral blood mononuclear cells were collected from each patient pretreatment and during treatment, giving between 1 and 8 total time points per patient. The Qiagen DNeasy Blood extraction kit was used to purify genomic DNA from total PBMCs and tumor samples. PBMCs were collected pretreatment and during treatment and were isolated and stored as previously described.

Synthetic TCR analog templates were spiked into each PCR to estimate absolute template abundance from read counts. Using the immunoSEQ assay, TCRbeta CDR3 regions were amplified from genomic DNA with bias-controlled V and J gene primers. Sequencing of rearranged TCRbeta segments was performed at approximately 20X coverage. In the authors' own workflow: Clustering was used to correct sequencing errors, and CDR3s were annotated against IMGT so that V, D and J genes could be assigned. Out-of-frame and stop-codon sequences were excluded, and only productive TCRbeta rearrangements were used in downstream analyses. To compute clonality, Shannon entropy was normalized by the log of the number of unique productive sequences and then subtracted from one. Fisher's exact test with Benjamini-Hochberg correction, using a cutoff of adjusted p below 0.01, was how clones that differed between time points or between blood and tumor were identified. TCRdb took over this immuneACCESS table, retaining in-frame rearrangements with V and J assigned. Such tables are incomplete; in checked studies, under half of the missing clones stem from an unresolved V gene, and the remainder is unexplained. Clonal size and the V and J genes are those of that table, whereas D and trimming came from the DNA. The sample contains 60,000 to 65,000 clones, 81% of them found a single time. About 2.9% of the sample goes to the ten largest clones.

The V and J genes are TRBV28 and TRBJ1-1, with TRBD1 as a weak D call on 5 bases. The source material was PBMCs, sampled around atezolizumab (anti-PD-L1) treatment. The TCR was taken from a man between 65 and 85 years old with urothelial cancer. The nucleotide sequence is given as TGTGCCAGCAACGGACACATACCGAACACTGAAGCTTTCTTT. Its coded protein is CASNGHIPNTEAFF.